The 19 T cell receptor beta chains listed next were all sequenced from one sample in a study of T cell clonality in common variable immunodeficiency. Sequencing was performed with immunoSEQ multiplex PCR; in TCRdb, only in-frame clones are kept and a portion is missing. Its clone listing holds around 16,000 clones. Study-wide results and limits: In common variable immunodeficiency, TCR beta chains reportedly carried fewer deletions and N-nucleotide insertions.

What these receptors recognize is not known. Material for sequencing was peripheral blood mononuclear cells. The receptors originated from a human donor with common variable immunodeficiency.

Worth noting for this clone: The missing CDR3 end, 3 residues past where the read stops, is filled in from the germline J gene. This chain uses TRBV7-9 with TRBJ2-7; 7 bases match TRBD2. The CDR3 covers 15 residues. V lost 5 bases, J lost 2 bases, and 9 bases stayed unmatched. Looked up from germline, CDR1 is SEHNR and CDR2 is FQNEAQ (reference sequence). The CDR3 loop is CASSAQPGLAYEQYF. The part of the CDR3 DNA that was read is TGTGCCAGCAGCGCGCAACCAGGACTAGCCTACGAG.

In regard to this clone: With the read ending 3 residues before the CDR3 end, the germline J gene is used to fill in that end. The chain combines TRBV4-1 with TRBJ2-5; D is perhaps TRBD1 or TRBD2 (5 bases each). V shed 0 bases and J shed 4 bases, with 9 bases lying between them. CDR3 length: 14 amino acids. Germline assignment: CDR1 MGHRA and CDR2 YSYEKL. CDR3 bases read: TGCGCCAGCAGCCAAGATGAGGGGCGAGAGACC. It yields the protein CASSQDEGRET. In full, the CDR3 reads CASSQDEGRETQYF.

On this clone itself: The read halts 3 residues ahead of the CDR3 end, with the missing end drawn from the germline J gene. The chain is built from TRBV20-1 and TRBJ2-5; tentatively, D is TRBD2 (6 bases). V shed 1 base and J shed 2 bases, with 29 bases lying between them. CDR3 size: 20 residues. Germline CDR1 reads DFQATT; CDR2 reads SNEGSKA (reference sequence). CDR3 amino acids: CSARGWGDPAAWKGQETQYF. The CDR3 DNA, read in part, is TGCAGTGCTAGAGGTTGGGGGGACCCCGCTGCCTGGAAGGGGCAAGAGACC.

CDR3 sequence reads: CASSIGQGNEKLFF. Partial CDR3 DNA: TGTGCCAGTAGTATCGGACAGGGCAATGAAAAA. The chain recombines TRBV19 with TRBJ1-4; 8 positions agree with TRBD1. The read comes to an end 3 residues before the CDR3 does, leaving the germline J gene to fill in the end. This CDR3 has 14 amino acids. From germline, CDR1 is LNHDA and CDR2 SQIVND (reference sequence). Unmatched junction bases numbered 2, after V lost 3 bases and J lost 5 bases.

This clone registers medium-sized by frequency. The read terminates 3 residues before the CDR3 end, so the remaining end is supplied by the germline J gene. This chain uses TRBV4-1 with TRBJ1-6, with 12 bases matching TRBD1. J was trimmed by 7 bases and V by 4 bases; bases with no gene match: 8. Germline CDR1 MGHRA, CDR2 YSYEKL. The CDR3 consists of 17 residues. The CDR3 DNA, read in part, is TGCGCCAGCAGCCCGACGGGACAGGGGGCTCAAAATTCACCC. This sequence encodes CASSPTGQGAQNSP. In full, the CDR3 reads CASSPTGQGAQNSPLHF.

Notes on this clone: The CDR3 goes on 3 residues after the read ends, and that part is filled in from the germline J gene. This rearrangement joins TRBV5-6 to TRBJ2-7; the D gene is possibly TRBD1 (5 bases). Germline V CDR1 and CDR2: SGHDT, YYEEEE. The CDR3 is made up of 14 amino acids. Trimming removed 4 bases from V and 5 bases from J, with 16 bases in between. The CDR3 loop reads CASSLRTLFNEQYF. CDR3 bases read: TGTGCCAGCAGCCTCAGGACACTCTTCAACGAG.

On this clone: The read ends 3 residues before the CDR3 terminus; that terminus is restored from the germline J gene. The rearrangement links TRBV20-1 to TRBJ1-5, with TRBD1 matching over 11 bases. The CDR3 loop spans 15 amino acids. Germline values: CDR1 DFQATT, CDR2 SNEGSKA (reference sequence). With V trimmed by 1 base and J by 6 bases, 5 bases remained unmatched. CDR3 loop: CSARGGQGDFQPQHF. The DNA read from the CDR3 is TGCAGTGCTAGAGGGGGACAGGGGGATTTTCAGCCC.

A word on this clone: Coverage ceases 3 residues before the CDR3 finishes, and the germline J gene fills in the end. This chain links TRBV20-1 with TRBJ2-1, with 14 bases identical to TRBD2. The CDR3 sequence is 17 residues long. The germline gives CDR1 DFQATT, CDR2 SNEGSKA (reference sequence). The V segment lost 5 bases and the J segment 0 bases; nucleotides outside the gene matches: 6. The CDR3 spells CSAPTSGRESSYNEQFF. Incomplete CDR3 DNA: TGCAGTGCTCCGACTAGCGGGAGGGAGAGCTCCTACAATGAG.

About this clone itself: The read halts 3 residues ahead of the CDR3 end, with the missing end drawn from the germline J gene. The chain has TRBV11-3 and TRBJ2-2, with 7 positions matching TRBD1. J gave up 9 bases and V 4 bases, and 8 bases lay outside the gene matches. Germline V lookup: CDR1 SGHNT, CDR2 YENEEA. This CDR3 has 14 amino acids. The CDR3 region is CASSSRQGTRELFF. Incomplete CDR3 DNA: TGTGCCAGCAGCTCGAGACAGGGTACGAGGGAG.

On this clone itself: Coverage ceases 3 residues before the CDR3 finishes, and the germline J gene fills in the end. This sequence joins TRBV6-2 or TRBV6-3 and TRBJ2-3; TRBD2 agrees at 12 bases. CDR1 is MNHEY, CDR2 SVGEGT, per germline. This CDR3 has 17 residues. The V and J ends lost 2 bases and 3 bases, in that order; junction bases with no gene match: 6. CDR3 sequence: CASSYASSGRATDTQYF. Incomplete CDR3 DNA: TGTGCCAGCAGTTACGCCTCTAGCGGGAGGGCTACAGATACG.

Note on this clone: The CDR3 end lies 3 residues beyond the end of the read and is filled in from the germline J gene. The chain recombines TRBV19 with TRBJ2-1; 11 bases map to TRBD1. Unmatched junction bases numbered 3, after V lost 4 bases and J lost 4 bases. From germline, CDR1 is LNHDA and CDR2 SQIVND (reference sequence). The CDR3 runs to 15 residues. This CDR3 reads CASSTGTGGYNEQFF. The CDR3 bases that were read are TGTGCCAGTAGTACAGGGACAGGGGGTTACAATGAG.

The covered CDR3 bases are TGCAGTGCTAAGGTGTCAGACTATGGC. This codes for CSAKVSDYG. The complete CDR3 sequence is CSAKVSDYGYTF. The rearrangement links TRBV20-1 to TRBJ1-2; unclear D gene. The read halts 3 residues ahead of the CDR3 end, with the missing end drawn from the germline J gene. The CDR3 is 12 amino acids. The germline CDR1 and CDR2 sequences are DFQATT and SNEGSKA (reference sequence). Trimming cost V 4 bases and J 3 bases, with 9 bases left between them.

Points on this clone: The read falls 3 residues short of the CDR3 end, and the missing part is taken from the germline J gene. This rearrangement joins TRBV19 to TRBJ2-1; the match to TRBD2 covers 7 bases. CDR3 size: 14 residues. The ends lost 6 bases at V and 1 base at J; junction bases unmatched: 3. From germline, CDR1 is LNHDA and CDR2 SQIVND (reference sequence). The CDR3 region is CASSSGVSYNEQFF. The part of the CDR3 DNA that was read is TGTGCCAGTAGCAGCGGGGTTTCCTACAATGAG. Full variable domain (outside the CDR3, taken from reference TRBV19 and TRBJ2-1): DGGITQSPKYLFRKEGQNVTLSCEQNLNHDAMYWYRQDPGQGLRLIYYSQIVNDFQKGDIAEGYSVSREKKESFPLTVTSAQKNPTAFYLCASSSGVSYNEQFFGPGTRLTVL.

In terms of frequency, this clone is medium-sized. Coverage ceases 3 residues before the CDR3 finishes, and the germline J gene fills in the end. This chain joins TRBV20-1 and TRBJ2-3, with a weak D call TRBD2 (6 bases). This CDR3 is 16 amino acids long. The V end was cut by 5 bases, the J end by 2 bases, with 20 bases between. The germline CDR1 and CDR2 sequences are DFQATT and SNEGSKA (reference sequence). The DNA read from the CDR3 is TGCAGTGCTGAGAAACCGGGACTGGACACCACAGATACG. It translates to CSAEKPGLDTTDT. The whole CDR3 protein is CSAEKPGLDTTDTQYF.

As for this clone: The read finishes 3 residues shy of the CDR3 end, and the germline J gene is used to complete it. The J gene is TRBJ2-1, the V gene TRBV10-3; D is unclear. V was pared by 0 bases and J by 6 bases, with 3 bases between. This CDR3 has 12 residues. Per the germline V gene, CDR1 is ENHRY and CDR2 is SYGVKD. CDR3 DNA (partial): TGTGCCATCAGTGAGTCCCGCAATGAG. Translated, it gives CAISESRNE. The entire CDR3 reads CAISESRNEQFF.

The CDR3 bases that were read are TGTGCCAGCAGCGTAGCCTGGGACAGGGGAACTGAA. This gives the protein CASSVAWDRGTE. The full CDR3 is CASSVAWDRGTEAFF. The rearrangement uses TRBV9 and TRBJ1-1; 10 nucleotides agree with TRBD1. With the read ending 3 residues before the CDR3 end, the germline J gene is used to fill in that end. Looked up from germline, CDR1 is SGDLS and CDR2 is YYNGEE. J gave up 5 bases and V 0 bases, and 4 bases lay outside the gene matches. The CDR3 runs to 15 residues.

Its frequency marks this clone as medium-sized. The part of the CDR3 DNA that was read is TGTGCCAGCAGTGAGGCTTGGCAGGGGGCTAGCGGGGGACCAGATACG. Protein product: CASSEAWQGASGGPDT. The complete CDR3 protein is CASSEAWQGASGGPDTQYF. The chain is built from TRBV2 and TRBJ2-3, with TRBD2 matching 10 bases. The read comes to an end 3 residues before the CDR3 does, leaving the germline J gene to fill in the end. CDR3 length equals 19 residues. The V segment lost 3 bases and the J segment 4 bases; nucleotides outside the gene matches: 16. CDR1 is SNHLY, CDR2 FYNNEI, per germline.

On this clone: The CDR3 is cut off 3 residues early in the read; its end comes from the germline J gene. The chain recombines TRBV19 with TRBJ2-2, with D possibly matching TRBD2 (5 bases). Germline V gives CDR1 LNHDA, CDR2 SQIVND (reference sequence). The CDR3 runs 15 residues. Deletions cut 3 bases from V and 0 bases from J, with 8 bases between. CDR3 bases read: TGTGCCAGTAGTATGCGGGTCGCGAACACCGGGGAG. Protein sequence: CASSMRVANTGE. The CDR3 reads in full as CASSMRVANTGELFF.

On this clone: The read comes to an end 3 residues before the CDR3 does, leaving the germline J gene to fill in the end. The identical CDR3 is also encoded by other nucleotide sequences in the sample. The chain has TRBV7-3 and TRBJ2-7, with D perhaps given as TRBD1 or TRBD2 (6 bases each). V was trimmed by 2 bases and J by 3 bases, leaving 14 bases between them. Germline V CDR1 and CDR2: SGHTA, FQGTGA. The CDR3 is 15 residues long. The CDR3 region is CASSLSAGGGYEQYF. The covered CDR3 bases are TGTGCCAGCAGCTTATCGGCTGGAGGGGGCTACGAG.